This T cell receptor beta chain was profiled in a study of tumor-infiltrating lymphocytes in primary liver carcinoma. About the study: By surgical resection, the patients were treated for their primary liver carcinoma.

Blood RNA originated from unsorted whole blood, with germline DNA additionally extracted. Patients were treatment-naive with chronic HBV infection. TCR beta cDNA was prepared out of about 510 ng total RNA by means of a constant-region primer. Each TCR beta library was derived from three nested multiplex PCR rounds that employed slightly modified ARM-PCR. The opening two PCR rounds, nine to eleven cycles each, paired TRBV1-TRBV30 forward primers with a C-beta reverse primer. TCRdb re-called the multiplex PCR reads with MiXCR, one entry per CDR3 protein. This sample has 300,000 to 350,000 distinct CDR3 sequences, with about two thirds found just once. This clonotype occurred a few times. Antigen specificity is unknown. A single base separates this from a much larger clone, so it may be a read error. Study-level points and caveats: Pairs comparing tumor with adjacent tissue or blood overlapped less than pairs drawn from tumor regions. No comparison of CD4+ and CD8+ repertoires was made, since the samples were bulk unsorted.

The CDR3 spans 13 residues. Trimming took off 8 bases at V and 9 bases at J, with 16 bases between the two ends. This sequence joins TRBV12-3 or TRBV12-4 and TRBJ2-2; the D gene could be TRBD1 or TRBD2 (5 bases each). The receptor's source is a man aged 40-49 years with primary liver carcinoma and hepatitis B virus infection. Sequenced sample: peripheral blood. The CDR3 DNA reads TGTGCCAGCTCCGTGTCGGGGCCCTGGGAGCTGTTTTTT. Encoded protein: CASSVSGPWELFF.